This TCR beta chain was captured by sequencing in a study of cytomegalovirus exposure and HLA in healthy donors (TCRdb year 2017). About the study as a whole: In an earlier analysis of under 750 of the donors, about 270 Gb of sequence data and 117 million unique TCR beta sequences from 180 million or so T cells were reported. In a later genetic analysis, genome-wide SNP genotypes for about 65% of the roughly 700 donors were used, and that subset was treated as a discovery cohort. The study used immunosequencing to profile the T cell repertoires of approximately 640 subjects and linked those repertoires to cytomegalovirus serostatus. In a later analysis, previously published TCR beta repertoires from about 670 donors were re-analyzed and high-resolution HLA genotyping was added so that TCR occurrence patterns could be studied. To predict cytomegalovirus infection status, the study brought together high-throughput TCR immunosequencing, statistical association of individual TCRs with disease status, and machine learning. An earlier analysis of some 500 of the donors used high-throughput TCR beta sequencing to judge whether each TCR beta V gene segment behaved as functional or pseudogenic. Typing coverage varied by locus: roughly 629-640 donors for A, B, C, DRB1 and DQB1; approximately 520 for DQA1; about 590 for DPA1; around 450 for DPB1. An early release covering approximately 600 HLA-typed donors comprised approximately 300 gigabases of sequencing data and some 79 million unique TCR sequences. All discovery cohort repertoires had been generated on a single sequencing platform. Donor age, sex, ethnicity and CMV serostatus were compiled alongside the repertoire data. HLA typing included class I and class II loci at four-digit resolution. Several DR-DQ haplotypes were handled as single units for association and clustering because linkage in the cohort was strong. Of the 350 to 450 genotyped donors, roughly 85% fell in the genetic ancestry cluster associated with self-reported Caucasian donors. Along with the approximately 600-subject first cohort, a separate validation cohort of over a hundred different subjects was used. In the later analysis, no new phenotypic data were used to find candidate immune exposures; instead, reliance was placed on TCR beta sequences and their occurrence across donors. Among about 360 genotyped donors of the cohort, an average of roughly 240,000 unique TCR beta nucleotide sequences were sequenced per donor, roughly 20% of them non-productive. The aim of the study was to test whether cataloging public T cell receptors could identify signatures of past pathogen exposure. General study outcomes and caveats: A cluster of highly shared sequence variants was judged likely to represent a technical artifact of the sequencing pipeline. The earlier analysis of almost 600 of the donors excluded roughly 17 rarely observed V segments, including chromosome 9 orphons, because counts were too low. A later genetic analysis reported fewer N-insertions in productive TCRs among donors in an Asian-associated ancestry cluster than the roughly 670-donor mean. Three of the identified cytomegalovirus-associated TCR beta chains were confirmed in vitro to be specific for cytomegalovirus antigens. Assigning TCR associations to individual alleles was difficult when HLA alleles, especially DR and DQ, strongly co-occurred. According to a later analysis, parvovirus B19, influenza, CMV and Epstein-Barr virus appeared linked to several top co-occurrence clusters. In a later genetic analysis, a missense DCLRE1C variant was associated with V-gene and J-gene trimming of TCR beta chains, and the association was replicated in an independent cohort. The cohort was sequenced for TCR beta chains only, and without alpha or paired-chain data the features that could be detected were limited. A total of 150 or so TCR beta chains were listed by the study as associated with cytomegalovirus. While some public TCRs were present in many individuals, most TCR sequences turned up only very rarely across donors. Linkage disequilibrium might explain the correlated functional status among segregating V segments, but an unknown experimental factor could not be excluded. Because HLA typing was unavailable for some donors at each locus, only the typed subset was used in association tests. A later analysis associated roughly 17,000 TCR beta sequences with specific HLA alleles at a false discovery rate of 0.05. Roughly uniform sequencing depth across donors was assumed in presence/absence analyses, although this assumption may not hold. According to the authors, the approach could potentially be generalized to other disease states and immunological phenotypes. Compared with equally common non-associated chains, HLA-associated TCR beta chains in a later analysis were more clonally expanded and had lower generation probabilities. In an earlier analysis of several hundred of the donors, most TCR beta V segments were observed in productive rearrangements about 90% or about 30% of the time, broadly matching IMGT annotations. In a later analysis, most CMV-associated TCR beta chains were found to appear HLA-restricted, with HLA associations seemingly driven largely by CMV exposure. Immune exposure information for the cohort was limited to CMV serostatus. According to a later analysis, TCR association rates differed among HLA loci, with DRB1 alleles showing the most associated TCRs and HLA-C alleles showing the fewest. A further reported finding was that TCR beta sequences accurately predicted the HLA-A and HLA-B alleles for most subjects in the first cohort. Cytomegalovirus status was reported to be diagnosed by the classifier with high specificity and sensitivity in both the original and validation cohorts.

The cohort was made up of approximately 700 healthy bone marrow donors. All cohort members were sampled while nominally healthy, although unrecorded immune exposures were likely present. The donor tested CMV seropositive, placing the donor among the approximately 310 seropositive members of the cohort. Every donor gave a peripheral blood sample, and the peripheral blood mononuclear cells from that sample were used for TCR beta sequencing. The Qiagen DNeasy Blood Extraction Kit was used to extract genomic DNA from the blood cell samples. The method was the immunoSEQ multiplex PCR assay. The multiplex PCR relied on a mix of 60 forward primers for TCR Vbeta segments and 13 reverse primers for TCR Jbeta segments. The CDR3 region of rearranged TCR beta genes was amplified from genomic DNA by a multiplex PCR assay. The amplified TCR beta libraries were sequenced on the Illumina HiSeq System as 87-base-pair reads. Per the original workflow: A later analysis counted tens of millions of unique TCR beta chains across the 650 to 700 repertoires, and 10 million to 12 million of these chains were shared by at least two donors. To remove PCR and sequencing errors, raw reads were error-corrected and collapsed into unique sequences using a nearest-neighbor algorithm that merged closely related sequences. V, D and J gene segments were assigned by aligning CDR3 sequences to IMGT reference sequences. For a sequence to be retained, at least a six-nucleotide match to both a V gene segment and a J gene segment was required. A rearrangement was called productive if the CDR3 had no stop codons and remained in frame with V and J, and every other rearrangement was called non-productive. CDR3 was defined according to IMGT convention as the region running from the second conserved V-encoded cysteine to the conserved J-encoded phenylalanine. In an earlier analysis of around 540 of the donors, sequences lacking an unambiguous match to a single V gene segment were excluded. In an earlier analysis of approximately 550 of the donors, V segments were called functional above 56.7% productive rearrangements and were called segregating when the between-donor standard deviation exceeded 5%. A statistical classification framework was developed to diagnose cytomegalovirus status using the catalog of TCR beta chain sequences. V and J gene assignment, in a later analysis, came from comparing TCR nucleotide sequences with IMGT/GENE-DB human TR gene sequences. The TCRdist pipeline was used in a later analysis to assign CDR3 sequences and most-parsimonious VDJ recombination scenarios. In a later analysis, each TCR beta chain was defined by its CDR3 amino acid sequence together with its V-gene family, and reads lacking a unique V-gene family were excluded. In a later analysis, fewer than 600 highly shared, low-generation-probability nucleotide sequences were removed to address suspected cross-contamination and a sequencing artifact. For each public chain, a later analysis derived a clonal expansion index from normalized ranks of inferred template counts within each repertoire. A later analysis computed generation probabilities with a VDJ recombination model fitted to out-of-frame rearrangements, and checked the results against IGoR. In a later analysis, TCR-TCR, TCR-HLA and TCR-CMV co-occurrence was scored with hypergeometric tests, and a repertoire-size bias correction was applied to TCR pairs. A later analysis estimated false discovery rates by permuting HLA or CMV assignments 20 times. In a later analysis, co-occurring TCRs were grouped using DBSCAN, with TCRdist sequence similarity added in when clustering inside HLA-allele-positive subsets. Repertoires with fewer than 30,000 or more than 120,000 public chains were left out of co-occurrence clustering, as were about 5 repertoires with anomalous nucleotide sharing. TCRdb limited this immuneACCESS table to in-frame rearrangements with V and J called. A share of clones is missing; checked studies link under half to unresolved V genes, and the rest is unexplained. V, J and clone size reflect that table, while D and trimming were determined from the DNA. This sample holds about 200,000 clones; roughly 83% were observed only once. The top ten constitute around 0.42% of the sample.

A note on this clone: The specificity of this receptor is unknown. No base-level quality is on record; no much larger clone is a single base apart.

This receptor was taken from a male donor in good health and CMV-seropositive. Input material: PBMCs.

The bases read TGTGCCAGCAGCTTAGATGCAGGGGGGTTCTACGAGCAGTACTTC. This translates into CASSLDAGGFYEQYF. The rearrangement joined TRBV7-9 to TRBJ2-7, with TRBD1 tentatively as D gene (7 bases match). Counted from cysteine to phenylalanine, this CDR3 has 15 amino acids. The DNA shown is the 45-base CDR3, in frame from base 1. For CDR1 and CDR2, the germline V gene (reference sequence) lists SEHNR and FQNEAQ. The V end loses 1 base and the J end loses 3 bases, and a stretch of 13 bases separates them.